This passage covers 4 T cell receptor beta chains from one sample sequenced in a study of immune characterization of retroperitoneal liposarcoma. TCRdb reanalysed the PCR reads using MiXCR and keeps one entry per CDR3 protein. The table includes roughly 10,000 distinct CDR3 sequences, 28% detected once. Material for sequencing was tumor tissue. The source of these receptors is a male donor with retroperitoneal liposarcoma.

The CDR3: CASSLGPGNTDTQYF. For the CDR3, the DNA is TGTGCCAGCAGCTTAGGTCCCGGGAACACAGATACGCAGTATTTT. This chain uses TRBV11-3 with TRBJ2-3; a weak D match, TRBD2 (5 bases). The CDR3 loop spans 15 amino acids. Trimming cost V 1 base and J 2 bases, with 10 bases left between them. The germline gives CDR1 SGHNT, CDR2 YENEEA.

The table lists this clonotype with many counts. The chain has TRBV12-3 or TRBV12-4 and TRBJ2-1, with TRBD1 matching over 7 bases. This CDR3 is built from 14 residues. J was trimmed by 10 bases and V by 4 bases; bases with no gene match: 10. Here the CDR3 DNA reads TGTGCCAGCAGTTCCGGGGACAGCTCCTACGAGCAGTTCTTC. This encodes CASSSGDSSYEQFF.

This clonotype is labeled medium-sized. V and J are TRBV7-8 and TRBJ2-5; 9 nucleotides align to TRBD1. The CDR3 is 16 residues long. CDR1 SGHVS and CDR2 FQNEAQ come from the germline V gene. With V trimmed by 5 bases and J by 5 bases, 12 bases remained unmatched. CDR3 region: CASSPSRQGGVETQYF. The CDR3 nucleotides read TGTGCCAGCAGCCCCTCTAGACAGGGGGGTGTGGAGACCCAGTACTTC.

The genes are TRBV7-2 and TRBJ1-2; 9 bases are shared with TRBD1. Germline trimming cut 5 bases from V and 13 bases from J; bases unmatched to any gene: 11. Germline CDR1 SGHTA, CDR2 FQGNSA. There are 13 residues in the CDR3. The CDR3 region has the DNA TGTGCCAGCAGCCATCGGGACAGGGCGCCGGTCACCTTC. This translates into CASSHRDRAPVTF.